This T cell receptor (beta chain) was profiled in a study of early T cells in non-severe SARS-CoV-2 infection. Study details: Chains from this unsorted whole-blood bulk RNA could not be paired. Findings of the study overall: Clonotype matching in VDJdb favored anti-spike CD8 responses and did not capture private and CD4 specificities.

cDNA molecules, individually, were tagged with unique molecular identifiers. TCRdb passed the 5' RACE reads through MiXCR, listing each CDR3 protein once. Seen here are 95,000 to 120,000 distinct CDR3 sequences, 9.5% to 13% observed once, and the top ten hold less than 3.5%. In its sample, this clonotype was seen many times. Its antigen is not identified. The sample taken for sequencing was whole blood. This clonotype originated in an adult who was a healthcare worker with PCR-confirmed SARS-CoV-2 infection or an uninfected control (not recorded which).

CDR3 coding DNA: TGTGCCAGCAGTTTGCAGGACAGGGGGTACAATCAGCCCCAGCATTTT. As protein: CASSLQDRGYNQPQHF. V is TRBV28 and J is TRBJ1-5; 10 positions agree with TRBD1. The CDR3 has 16 amino acids. The ends lost 3 bases at V and 3 bases at J; junction bases unmatched: 5. Germline V gene lookup returns CDR1 MDHEN and CDR2 SYDVKM.